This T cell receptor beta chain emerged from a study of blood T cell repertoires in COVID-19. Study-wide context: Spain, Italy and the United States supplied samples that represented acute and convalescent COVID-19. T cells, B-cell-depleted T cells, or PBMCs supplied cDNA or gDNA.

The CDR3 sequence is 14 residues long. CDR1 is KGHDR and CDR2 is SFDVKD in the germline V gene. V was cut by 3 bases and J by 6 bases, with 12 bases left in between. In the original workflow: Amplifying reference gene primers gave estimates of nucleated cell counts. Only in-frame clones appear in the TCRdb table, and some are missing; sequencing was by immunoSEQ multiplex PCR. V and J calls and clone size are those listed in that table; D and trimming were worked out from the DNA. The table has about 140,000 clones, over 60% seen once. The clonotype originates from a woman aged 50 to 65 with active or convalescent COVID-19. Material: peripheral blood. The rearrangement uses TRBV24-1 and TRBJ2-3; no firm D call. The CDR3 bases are TGTGCCACCAGTGATCCAAATAGTTCGGATACGCAGTATTTT. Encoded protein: CATSDPNSSDTQYF.